The T cell receptor beta chain under discussion was sequenced for a study of shared clonotypes between healthy human individuals. Whole-study results and caveats: The study found about 4.6% of naive CD4 clonotypes shared across a few donors.

A note on this clone: Its antigen is not identified.

The assay ran at deep level. Genomic DNA per cell subset filled all wells of several immunoSEQ plates. Method: immunoSEQ multiplex PCR; TCRdb's copy keeps in-frame clones and lacks some. The data show about 1.4 million clones, roughly 96% seen once. V was cut by 2 bases and J by 5 bases, with 7 bases left in between. The CDR3 runs 11 residues. CDR1 GTSNPN and CDR2 SVGIG come from the germline V gene (reference sequence). The receptor's source is a man under 40 in good health. J is TRBJ2-7 and V is TRBV30; D gene unclear. The sample taken for sequencing was naive CD4+ T cells sorted from blood. Subset indicated: CD45RA+ positively selected. DNA for the CDR3: TGTGCCTGGAGTAAGTGGCACGAGCAGTACTTC. As protein: CAWSKWHEQYF.